The 21 T cell receptor beta chains reported below all come from one sample, sequenced in a study of tumor-infiltrating lymphocytes in primary liver carcinoma. cDNA specific to TCR beta was made from 450 to 650 ng of total RNA, with a constant-region primer employed for priming. Each TCR beta library was derived from three nested multiplex PCR rounds that employed slightly modified ARM-PCR. In the first two PCR rounds, TRBV1-TRBV30 forward primers were paired with a C-beta reverse primer, and each round lasted nine to ten cycles. In TCRdb, the multiplex PCR reads were re-called with MiXCR into one record per CDR3 protein. The data contain approximately 330,000 distinct CDR3 sequences, approximately 64% of them singletons. They got blood RNA out of unsorted whole blood and also pulled out germline DNA. Sequencing was carried out using peripheral blood. The origin of the receptors is a man aged 40-55 years with primary liver carcinoma and hepatitis B virus infection.

Only a few counts were recorded for this clonotype. A much larger clone sits a single nucleotide away, making a read error possible. This rearrangement joins TRBV5-1 to TRBJ2-7, with D tentatively TRBD2 (5 bases). The germline CDR1 and CDR2 sequences are SGHRS and YFSETQ. Trimming left V 7 bases short and J 13 bases short, with 21 bases between. This CDR3 comprises 12 residues. This CDR3 reads CASYGIGSPHYF. In nucleotides, the CDR3 is TGCGCCAGCTACGGGATAGGGTCCCCCCACTACTTC. Variable domain in full (rest from reference TRBV5-1 and TRBJ2-7): KAGVTQTPRYLIKTRGQQVTLSCSPISGHRSVSWYQQTPGQGLQFLFEYFSETQRNKGNFPGRFSGRQFSNSRSEMNVSTLELGDSALYLCASYGIGSPHYFGPGTRLTVT.

Concerning this clonotype: The CDR3 carries no conserved terminal phenylalanine or tryptophan, so it likely arises from a read error. The chain links TRBV5-5 to TRBJ2-1, with D tentatively TRBD1 (6 bases). The V gene's germline CDR1 is SGHKS and CDR2 YYEKEE (reference sequence). The CDR3 covers 14 residues. V was clipped by 1 base and J by 5 bases, with 10 bases between them. The CDR3 loop reads CASSLWGTNNEQFI. The CDR3 nucleotides read TGTGCCAGCAGCTTGTGGGGGACAAACAATGAGCAGTTCATC.

Of note for this clonotype: This may come from a read error, since a much larger clone is one base off. The CDR3 spells CASSQGTGITWELFF. The CDR3 DNA reads TGCGCCAGCAGCCAAGGTACAGGGATCACCTGGGAGCTGTTTTTT. The rearrangement joins TRBV4-1 to TRBJ2-2; D is perhaps TRBD1 (6 bases). CDR3 size: 15 residues. Germline CDR1 reads MGHRA; CDR2 reads YSYEKL.

A word on this clonotype: Sequence at one end of the junction differs from germline and may be a read error. This rearrangement joins TRBV4-3 to TRBJ1-6; a possible D gene is TRBD1 (6 bases). The CDR3 is 15 residues long. Germline V gives CDR1 LGHNA, CDR2 YSLEER. The CDR3 region has the DNA TGCGCCAGCAGCCACTACAGGGTGGGAGATTCACCCCTTCACTTT. Protein: CASSHYRVGDSPLHF.

The rearrangement links TRBV11-2 to TRBJ1-4; 11 nucleotides align to TRBD1. The CDR3 has 16 amino acids. Trimming at V came to 4 bases and at J to 8 bases, leaving 9 bases not matched to a gene. Germline CDR1 SGHAT, CDR2 FQNNGV. This CDR3 reads CASSSRTGGAYEKLFF. CDR3 nucleotide sequence: TGTGCCAGCAGCTCTCGGACAGGGGGCGCTTACGAAAAACTGTTTTTT. The variable domain in full, with the rest retrieved from reference TRBV11-2 and TRBJ1-4, is EAGVAQSPRYKIIEKRQSVAFWCNPISGHATLYWYQQILGQGPKLLIQFQNNGVVDDSQLPKDRFSAERLKGVDSTLKIQPAKLEDSAVYLCASSSRTGGAYEKLFFGSGTQLSVL.

The V gene is TRBV5-1, the J gene TRBJ2-3; D not resolved. Per the germline V gene, CDR1 is SGHRS and CDR2 is YFSETQ. The CDR3 covers 15 residues. Between the trimmed V and J ends, which lost 4 bases and 3 bases, there was a span of 15 bases. The CDR3 nucleotides are TGCGCCAGCAGCCCGGTCCTGGGAAAAACAGATACGCAGTATTTT. Its translation is CASSPVLGKTDTQYF.

The chain links TRBV4-1 to TRBJ1-1; TRBD1 matches 12 bases. Germline lookup yields CDR1 MGHRA and CDR2 YSYEKL. With 3 bases clipped from V and 10 bases from J, the junction kept 6 bases outside the gene matches. This CDR3 comprises 14 residues. CDR3 in DNA: TGCGCCAGCAGCCAGACCGGGACAGGGGGCGTAGCTTTCTTT. Translating it yields CASSQTGTGGVAFF.

This clonotype occurred once. V gene TRBV5-1 combines with J gene TRBJ2-1, with D unresolved. The V and J ends lost 4 bases and 7 bases respectively, with 21 bases between them. Germline CDR1 SGHRS, CDR2 YFSETQ. This CDR3 contains 16 residues. CDR3 residues: CASSHPTSELTNEQFF. CDR3 nucleotides: TGCGCCAGCAGCCATCCCACAAGCGAGCTTACGAATGAGCAGTTCTTC.

In regard to this clonotype: One junction end disagrees with the germline gene, perhaps due to a read error. The chain is built from TRBV11-2 and TRBJ2-1; TRBD2 might be the D (7 bases). Per germline, CDR1 SGHAT and CDR2 FQNNGV. The CDR3 contains 17 residues. Here the CDR3 reads CASSSFTGLGGYNEQFF. CDR3 coding DNA: TGTGCCAGTAGCTCTTTCACCGGACTAGGGGGCTACAATGAGCAGTTCTTC.

Turning to this clonotype: This may arise from a read error, as a much more abundant clone is one base away. This chain uses TRBV6-2 or TRBV6-3 with TRBJ1-2; possibly TRBD1 for D (6 bases). V lost 3 bases, J lost 1 base, and 18 bases lay in between. The CDR3 totals 17 residues. The V gene's germline CDR1 is MNHEY and CDR2 SVGEGT. CDR3 amino acids: CASSYTTGFPNNYGYTF. The CDR3 nucleotides read TGTGCCAGCAGTTATACGACAGGATTTCCGAATAACTATGGCTACACCTTC.

This clonotype was counted ten times or more. The J gene is TRBJ2-1, the V gene TRBV14, with D possibly matching TRBD2 (7 bases). Germline CDR1 and CDR2: SGHDN and FVKESK. The V gene lost 4 bases and the J gene lost 3 bases, with 13 bases spanning the gap. This CDR3 spans 15 amino acids. The CDR3 loop is CASSPVGGLYNEQFF. Written as DNA, the CDR3 is TGTGCCAGCAGCCCCGTGGGGGGGCTCTACAATGAGCAGTTCTTC.

This chain uses TRBV12-3 or TRBV12-4 with TRBJ2-2, with D maybe TRBD1 (6 bases). Deletions cut 11 bases from V and 5 bases from J, with 18 bases between. This CDR3 is built from 14 residues. The CDR3 loop reads CACIPTGVTGELFF. The CDR3 coding sequence is TGTGCCTGCATCCCGACAGGAGTGACCGGGGAGCTGTTTTTT.

This sequence joins TRBV25-1 and TRBJ2-4; D might be TRBD1 or TRBD2, each matching 5 bases. V lost 0 bases and J lost 0, with 18 bases in between. Per the germline V gene, CDR1 is MGHDK and CDR2 is SYGVNS. The CDR3 consists of 19 residues. CDR3 residues: CASSEYQARGAVAKNIQYF. The CDR3 DNA reads as TGTGCCAGCAGTGAATATCAAGCAAGGGGAGCTGTAGCCAAAAACATTCAGTACTTC.

Notes on this clonotype: This clone may be a read error of a much larger clone one base away. The chain joins TRBV11-2 to TRBJ2-7; a weak D match, TRBD1 (5 bases). CDR1 is SGHAT, CDR2 FQNNGV, per germline. This CDR3 is 16 amino acids long. This CDR3 is CASSLRTAGLGYERYF. Here the CDR3 DNA reads TGTGCCAGCAGCTTAAGAACGGCAGGGCTAGGCTACGAGCGGTACTTC.

The chain couples TRBV7-6 to TRBJ2-7; tentative D call: TRBD1 (6 bases). The germline gives CDR1 SGHVS, CDR2 FNYEAQ. This CDR3 comprises 12 residues. V lost 4 bases and J 6 bases, leaving 10 bases between the germline ends. CDR3 protein: CASSSQGREQYF. CDR3 DNA: TGTGCCAGCAGCTCACAGGGACGCGAGCAGTACTTC.

About this clonotype: This clone may be a read error of a much larger clone one base away. The rearrangement joins TRBV5-5 to TRBJ1-4; 9 nucleotides match TRBD1. CDR3 length: 17 residues. V lost 4 bases and J lost 6; bases outside the gene matches: 13. Germline V lookup: CDR1 SGHKS, CDR2 YYEKEE (reference sequence). This CDR3 is CASSSPGTGPADEKLFF. CDR3 DNA sequence: TGTGCCAGCAGCAGTCCCGGGACAGGGCCGGCTGATGAAAAACTGTTTTTT.

Only a few counts were recorded for this clonotype. This clone may be a read error of a much larger clone one base away. The chain is built from TRBV6-6 and TRBJ2-5, with a tentative D call TRBD2 (5 bases). Germline CDR1 and CDR2: MNHNY and SVGAGI (reference sequence). The CDR3 totals 12 residues. The CDR3 sequence: CATSSQGGTQYF. The CDR3 coding sequence is TGTGCCACCAGTAGTCAAGGAGGGACCCAGTACTTC.

The chain employs TRBV29-1 and TRBJ2-1; 12 bases are a match to TRBD2. In germline, CDR1 is SQVTM, CDR2 ANQGSEA. Trimming at V came to 6 bases and at J to 9 bases, leaving 9 bases not matched to a gene. The CDR3 extends over 14 amino acids. As DNA, the CDR3 is TGCAGCGTGGGTGGACTAGCGGGAAGGGTTGAGCAGTTCTTC. This sequence encodes CSVGGLAGRVEQFF.

To note about this clonotype: A much more abundant neighbour one base away suggests this may be a read error. This chain links TRBV12-3 or TRBV12-4 with TRBJ2-2; D gene uncertain. This CDR3 region has 12 residues. Trimming took off 7 bases at V and 3 bases at J, with 6 bases between the two ends. This CDR3 is CASNQYTGELFF. DNA of the CDR3: TGTGCCAGCAACCAGTACACCGGGGAGCTGTTTTTT.

As for this clonotype: This may arise from a read error, as a much more abundant clone is one base away. The chain recombines TRBV12-3 or TRBV12-4 with TRBJ2-3; D is undetermined. The CDR3 consists of 14 residues. The DNA for the CDR3 is TGTGCCAGAAGTTTATTAGAGGGCACAGATACGCAGTATTTT. Translated, it gives CARSLLEGTDTQYF.

For this clonotype: It may be a read error: a sequence one base away is much more abundant. The chain employs TRBV12-3 or TRBV12-4 and TRBJ2-7; TRBD1 aligns across 7 bases. This CDR3 spans 16 amino acids. The CDR3 sequence: CACSPQEDRFSYEQYF. The CDR3 DNA is TGTGCCTGCAGTCCCCAGGAGGACAGGTTCTCCTACGAGCAGTACTTC.